These 4 T cell receptor beta chains were sequenced from one sample in a study of CD8 T cells in Susac syndrome. Random hexamers primed reverse transcription of about 0.45 to 1 ug RNA. TCRdb reprocessed the immunoSEQ multiplex PCR reads via MiXCR and lists one record per CDR3 protein. The profile shows around 150,000 distinct CDR3 sequences, 85% to 95% of them singletons. Input material: CD4+ T cells from PBMCs. The source of these receptors is a human donor in good health.

The chain links TRBV29-1 to TRBJ1-2; 11 bases are a match to TRBD1. Germline values: CDR1 SQVTM, CDR2 ANQGSEA. J gave up 5 bases and V 8 bases, and 13 bases lay outside the gene matches. The CDR3 extends over 15 amino acids. CDR3 sequence: CSTRTGGPMRYGYTF. As DNA, the CDR3 is TGCAGCACACGGACAGGGGGCCCTATGAGGTATGGCTACACCTTC.

The V and J genes are TRBV6-1 and TRBJ1-1; D possibly corresponds to TRBD1 (5 bases). The CDR3 spans 17 residues. CDR1 and CDR2 (germline): MNHNS, SASEGT. V dropped 2 bases and J dropped 0 bases, with 16 bases sitting between them. CDR3 DNA sequence: TGTGCCAGCAGTGAAAGGGGAGGGCCGGAGATGAACACTGAAGCTTTCTTT. Its protein is CASSERGGPEMNTEAFF.

This chain connects TRBV3-1 to TRBJ1-6; TRBD1 matches 9 bases. The junction had 3 bases not matched to a gene; V was cut back by 4 bases and J by 8 bases. The length of the CDR3 is 14 residues. Germline V gene sequence: CDR1 LGHDT, CDR2 YNNKEL (reference sequence). For the CDR3, the DNA is TGTGCCAGCAGCCTGACAGGGGGGGATTCACCCCTCCACTTT. It specifies CASSLTGGDSPLHF.

The chain employs TRBV2 and TRBJ2-3, with D maybe TRBD1 (6 bases). The CDR3 has 14 amino acids. V gave up 6 bases and J gave up 3 bases, with 13 bases separating them. CDR1 and CDR2 (germline): SNHLY, FYNNEI. This CDR3 reads CASRAHRETDTQYF. CDR3 coding DNA: TGTGCCAGCAGGGCGCACAGGGAGACAGATACGCAGTATTTT.